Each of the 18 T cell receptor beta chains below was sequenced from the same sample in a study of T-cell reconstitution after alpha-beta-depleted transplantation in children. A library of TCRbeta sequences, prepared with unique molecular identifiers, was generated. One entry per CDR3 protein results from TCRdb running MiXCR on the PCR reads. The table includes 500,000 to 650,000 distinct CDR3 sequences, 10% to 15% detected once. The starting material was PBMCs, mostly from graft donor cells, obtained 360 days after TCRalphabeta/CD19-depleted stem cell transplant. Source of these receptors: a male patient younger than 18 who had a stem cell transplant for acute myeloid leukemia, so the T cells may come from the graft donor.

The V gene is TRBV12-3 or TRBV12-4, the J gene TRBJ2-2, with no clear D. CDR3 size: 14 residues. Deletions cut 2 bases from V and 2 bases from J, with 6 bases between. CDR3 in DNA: TGTGCCAGCAGTTTATGGCTAAACACCGGGGAGCTGTTTTTT. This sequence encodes CASSLWLNTGELFF.

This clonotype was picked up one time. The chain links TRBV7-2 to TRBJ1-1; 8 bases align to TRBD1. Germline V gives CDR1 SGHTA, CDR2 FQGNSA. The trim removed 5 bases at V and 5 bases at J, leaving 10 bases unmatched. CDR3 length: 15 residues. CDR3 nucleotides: TGTGCCAGCAGCCCAACAGGGGGGGGAACGACTGAAGCTTTCTTT. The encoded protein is CASSPTGGGTTEAFF.

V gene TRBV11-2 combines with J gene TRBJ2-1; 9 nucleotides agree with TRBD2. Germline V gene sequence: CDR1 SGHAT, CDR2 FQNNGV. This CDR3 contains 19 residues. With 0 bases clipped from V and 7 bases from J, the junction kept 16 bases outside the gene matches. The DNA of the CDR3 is TGTGCCAGCAGCTTAGAGGGGGGGCGACTAGCGGCCAAAATAAATGAGCAGTTCTTC. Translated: CASSLEGGRLAAKINEQFF. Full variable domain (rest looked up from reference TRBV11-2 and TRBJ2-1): EAGVAQSPRYKIIEKRQSVAFWCNPISGHATLYWYQQILGQGPKLLIQFQNNGVVDDSQLPKDRFSAERLKGVDSTLKIQPAKLEDSAVYLCASSLEGGRLAAKINEQFFGPGTRLTVL.

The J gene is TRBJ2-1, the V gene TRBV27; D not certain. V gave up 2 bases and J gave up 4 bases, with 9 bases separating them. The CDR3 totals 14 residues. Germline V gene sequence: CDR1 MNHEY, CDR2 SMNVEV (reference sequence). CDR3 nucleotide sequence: TGTGCCAGCAGTTTACCCCCTCCGTACAATGAGCAGTTCTTC. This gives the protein CASSLPPPYNEQFF.

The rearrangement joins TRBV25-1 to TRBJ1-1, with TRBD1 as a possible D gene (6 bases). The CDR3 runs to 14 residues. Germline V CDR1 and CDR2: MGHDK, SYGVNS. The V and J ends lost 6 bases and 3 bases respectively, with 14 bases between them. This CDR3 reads CASRGGRGYTEAFF. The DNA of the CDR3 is TGTGCCAGCAGGGGGGGGCGCGGGTACACTGAAGCTTTCTTT.

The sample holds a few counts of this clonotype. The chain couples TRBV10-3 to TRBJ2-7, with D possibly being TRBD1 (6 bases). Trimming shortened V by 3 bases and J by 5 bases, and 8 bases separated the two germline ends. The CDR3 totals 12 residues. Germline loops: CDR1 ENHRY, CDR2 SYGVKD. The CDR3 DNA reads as TGTGCCATCAGTGAACCAGGGGACGAGCAGTACTTC. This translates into CAISEPGDEQYF.

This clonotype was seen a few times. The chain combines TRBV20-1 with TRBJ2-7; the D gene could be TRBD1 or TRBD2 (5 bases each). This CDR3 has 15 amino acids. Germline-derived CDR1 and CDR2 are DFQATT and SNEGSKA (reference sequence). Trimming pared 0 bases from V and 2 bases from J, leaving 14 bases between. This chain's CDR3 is CSARDSGRNTYEQYF. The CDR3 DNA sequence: TGCAGTGCTAGAGATTCGGGGCGCAATACCTACGAGCAGTACTTC.

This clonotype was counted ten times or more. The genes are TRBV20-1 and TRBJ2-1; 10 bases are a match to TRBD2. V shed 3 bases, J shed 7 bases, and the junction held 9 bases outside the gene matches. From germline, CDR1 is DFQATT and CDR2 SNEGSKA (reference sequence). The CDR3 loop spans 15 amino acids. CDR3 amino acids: CSASAASGSWNEQFF. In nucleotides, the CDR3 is TGCAGTGCTAGTGCCGCTAGCGGGAGTTGGAATGAGCAGTTCTTC.

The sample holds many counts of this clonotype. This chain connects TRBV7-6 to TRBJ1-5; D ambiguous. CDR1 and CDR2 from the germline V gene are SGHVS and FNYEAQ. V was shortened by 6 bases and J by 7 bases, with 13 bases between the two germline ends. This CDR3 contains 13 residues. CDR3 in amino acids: CASSYNNGQPQHF. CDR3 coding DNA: TGTGCCAGCAGTTATAATAATGGGCAGCCCCAGCATTTT.

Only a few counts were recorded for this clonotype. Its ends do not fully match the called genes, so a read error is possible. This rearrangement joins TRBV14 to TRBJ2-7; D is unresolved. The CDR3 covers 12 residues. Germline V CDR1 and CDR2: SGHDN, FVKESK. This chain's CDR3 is CASSQVEVYPNF. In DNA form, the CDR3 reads TGTGCCAGCAGCCAAGTAGAGGTCTATCCGAACTTC.

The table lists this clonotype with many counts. CDR3 protein: CASRTGGADTQYF. As DNA, the CDR3 is TGTGCCAGCAGGACAGGGGGCGCAGATACGCAGTATTTT. The rearrangement uses TRBV11-2 and TRBJ2-3; 10 bases line up with TRBD1. The junction had 1 base not matched to a gene; V was cut back by 6 bases and J by 4 bases. This CDR3 comprises 13 residues. The germline gives CDR1 SGHAT, CDR2 FQNNGV. Full variable domain (missing parts from reference TRBV11-2 and TRBJ2-3): EAGVAQSPRYKIIEKRQSVAFWCNPISGHATLYWYQQILGQGPKLLIQFQNNGVVDDSQLPKDRFSAERLKGVDSTLKIQPAKLEDSAVYLCASRTGGADTQYFGPGTRLTVL.

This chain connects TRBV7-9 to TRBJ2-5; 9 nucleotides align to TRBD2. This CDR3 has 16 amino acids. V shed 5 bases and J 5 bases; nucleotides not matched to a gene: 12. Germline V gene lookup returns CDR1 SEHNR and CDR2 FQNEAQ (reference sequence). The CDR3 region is CASSRNVAGAQETQYF. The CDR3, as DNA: TGTGCCAGCAGCCGGAACGTAGCGGGAGCGCAGGAGACCCAGTACTTC.

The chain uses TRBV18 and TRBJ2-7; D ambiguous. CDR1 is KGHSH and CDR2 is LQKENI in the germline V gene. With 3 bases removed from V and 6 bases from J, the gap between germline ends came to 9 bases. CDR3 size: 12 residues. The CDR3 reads CASSPYGPEQYF. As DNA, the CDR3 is TGTGCCAGCTCACCCTATGGTCCCGAGCAGTACTTC.

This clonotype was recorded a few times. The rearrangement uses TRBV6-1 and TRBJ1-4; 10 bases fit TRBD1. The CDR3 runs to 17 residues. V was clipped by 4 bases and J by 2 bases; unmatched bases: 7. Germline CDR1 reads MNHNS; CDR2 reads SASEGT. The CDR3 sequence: CASSARQGAATNEKLFF. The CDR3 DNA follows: TGTGCCAGCAGTGCCCGACAGGGGGCGGCTACTAATGAAAAACTGTTTTTT.

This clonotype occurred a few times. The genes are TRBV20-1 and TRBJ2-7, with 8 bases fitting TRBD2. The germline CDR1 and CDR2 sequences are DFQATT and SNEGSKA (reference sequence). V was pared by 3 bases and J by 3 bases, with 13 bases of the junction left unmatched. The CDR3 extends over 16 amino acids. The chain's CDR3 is CSASDSGAPLGYEQYF. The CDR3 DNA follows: TGCAGTGCTAGTGATAGCGGGGCCCCGTTGGGCTACGAGCAGTACTTC.

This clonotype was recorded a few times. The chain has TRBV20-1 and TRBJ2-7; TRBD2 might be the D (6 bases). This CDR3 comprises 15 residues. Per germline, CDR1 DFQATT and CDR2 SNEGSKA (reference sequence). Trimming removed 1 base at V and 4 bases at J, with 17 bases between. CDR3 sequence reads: CSARVYPGVLYEQYF. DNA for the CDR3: TGCAGTGCTAGAGTGTACCCGGGAGTGTTGTACGAGCAGTACTTC.

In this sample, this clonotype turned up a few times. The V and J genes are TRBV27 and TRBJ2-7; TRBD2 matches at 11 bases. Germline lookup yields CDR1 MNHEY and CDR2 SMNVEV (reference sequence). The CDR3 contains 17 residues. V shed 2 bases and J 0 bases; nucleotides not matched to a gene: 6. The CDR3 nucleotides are TGTGCCAGCAGTTTAGCACTAGCGGGAGTCCCCTCCTACGAGCAGTACTTC. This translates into CASSLALAGVPSYEQYF.

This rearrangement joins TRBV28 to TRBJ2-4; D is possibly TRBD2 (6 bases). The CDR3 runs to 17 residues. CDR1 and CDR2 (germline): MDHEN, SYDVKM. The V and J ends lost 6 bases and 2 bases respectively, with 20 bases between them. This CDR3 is CASSGRVFWVTKNIQYF. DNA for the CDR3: TGTGCCAGCAGCGGGAGAGTATTTTGGGTAACCAAAAACATTCAGTACTTC.